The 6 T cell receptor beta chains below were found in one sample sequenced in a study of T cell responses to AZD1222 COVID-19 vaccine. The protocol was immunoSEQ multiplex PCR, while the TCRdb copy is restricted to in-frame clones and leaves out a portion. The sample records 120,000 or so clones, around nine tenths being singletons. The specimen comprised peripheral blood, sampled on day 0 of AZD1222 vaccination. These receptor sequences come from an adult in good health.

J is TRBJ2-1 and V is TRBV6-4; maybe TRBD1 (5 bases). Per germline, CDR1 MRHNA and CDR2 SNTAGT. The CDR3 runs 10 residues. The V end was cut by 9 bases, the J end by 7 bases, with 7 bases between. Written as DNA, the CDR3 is TGTGCCAGTCAGGGTAATGAGCAGTTCTTC. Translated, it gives CASQGNEQFF.

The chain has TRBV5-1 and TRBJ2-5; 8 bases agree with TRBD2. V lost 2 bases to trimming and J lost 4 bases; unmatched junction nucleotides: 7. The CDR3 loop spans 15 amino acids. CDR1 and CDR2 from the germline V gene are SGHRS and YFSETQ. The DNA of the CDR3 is TGCGCCAGCAGCTTTAAGCGGGAGTCCCGAGAGACCCAGTACTTC. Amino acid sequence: CASSFKRESRETQYF. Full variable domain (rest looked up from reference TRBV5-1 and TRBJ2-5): KAGVTQTPRYLIKTRGQQVTLSCSPISGHRSVSWYQQTPGQGLQFLFEYFSETQRNKGNFPGRFSGRQFSNSRSEMNVSTLELGDSALYLCASSFKRESRETQYFGPGTRLLVL.

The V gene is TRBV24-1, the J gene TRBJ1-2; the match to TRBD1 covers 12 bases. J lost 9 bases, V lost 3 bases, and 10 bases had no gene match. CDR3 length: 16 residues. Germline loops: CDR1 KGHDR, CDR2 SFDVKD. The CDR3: CATSDKGQGARVSYTF. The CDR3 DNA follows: TGTGCCACCAGTGATAAGGGACAGGGGGCGAGGGTAAGCTACACCTTC.

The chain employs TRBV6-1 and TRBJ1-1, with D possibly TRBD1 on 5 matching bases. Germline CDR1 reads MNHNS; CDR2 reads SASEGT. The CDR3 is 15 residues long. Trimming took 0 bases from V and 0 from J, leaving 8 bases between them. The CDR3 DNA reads TGTGCCAGCAGTGAAGCGGGCAGGGTGAACACTGAAGCTTTCTTT. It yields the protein CASSEAGRVNTEAFF.

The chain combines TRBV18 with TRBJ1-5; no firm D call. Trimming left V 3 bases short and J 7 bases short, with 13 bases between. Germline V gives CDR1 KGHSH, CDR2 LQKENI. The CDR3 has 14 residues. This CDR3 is CASSPSGDQQPQHF. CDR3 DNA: TGTGCCAGCTCACCCAGCGGGGATCAGCAGCCCCAGCATTTT.

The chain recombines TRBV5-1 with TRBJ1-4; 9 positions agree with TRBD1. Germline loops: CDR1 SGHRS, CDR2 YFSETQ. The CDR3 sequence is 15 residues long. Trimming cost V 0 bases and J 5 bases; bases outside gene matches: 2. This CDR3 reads CASSLETGGNEKLFF. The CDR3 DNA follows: TGCGCCAGCAGCTTGGAGACAGGGGGAAATGAAAAACTGTTTTTT. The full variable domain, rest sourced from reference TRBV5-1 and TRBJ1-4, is KAGVTQTPRYLIKTRGQQVTLSCSPISGHRSVSWYQQTPGQGLQFLFEYFSETQRNKGNFPGRFSGRQFSNSRSEMNVSTLELGDSALYLCASSLETGGNEKLFFGSGTQLSVL.